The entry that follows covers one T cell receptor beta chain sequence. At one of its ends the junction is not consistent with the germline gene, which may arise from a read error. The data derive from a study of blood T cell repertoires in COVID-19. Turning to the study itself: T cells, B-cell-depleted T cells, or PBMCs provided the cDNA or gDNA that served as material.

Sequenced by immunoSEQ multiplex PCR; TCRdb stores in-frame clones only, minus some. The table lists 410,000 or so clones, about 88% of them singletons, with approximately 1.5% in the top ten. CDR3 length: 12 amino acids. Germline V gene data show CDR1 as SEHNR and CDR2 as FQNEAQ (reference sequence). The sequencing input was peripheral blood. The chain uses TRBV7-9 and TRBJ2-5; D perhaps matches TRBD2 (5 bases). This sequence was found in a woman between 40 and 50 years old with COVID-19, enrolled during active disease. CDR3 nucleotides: TGTGCCAGCAGCCATCAAGCGGAGAACCAGTACTTC. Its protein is CASSHQAENQYF.